The following is a TCR beta chain sequence with its context. Its antigen is as yet unknown. The data are from a study of cytomegalovirus exposure and HLA in healthy donors. Study overall: Earlier, some 200 million T cells were analyzed, and some 120 million unique TCR beta sequences were found among them. Study results and caveats: Analysis was carried out at a later point, and it linked a missense DCLRE1C variant to TCR beta V- and J-gene trimming. Sequencing likely generated an artifact that appeared as a cluster of highly shared sequence variants. Reported findings show TCR beta sequences accurately forecast HLA-A and HLA-B alleles in most subjects.

Use of 60 Vbeta and 13 Jbeta primers characterized the PCR. Method: immunoSEQ multiplex PCR; TCRdb's copy keeps in-frame clones and lacks some. The sample has around 160,000 clones, around four fifths seen once. V gave up 3 bases and J gave up 6 bases; unmatched junction bases: 7. The CDR3 is 15 amino acids. The germline V gene has CDR1 MRHNA and CDR2 SNTAGT. This TCR was sampled from a male donor in good health and CMV-seronegative. This rearrangement joins TRBV6-4 to TRBJ2-1, with 8 bases that match TRBD2. The sample was PBMCs. CDR3 amino acids: CASSDSLAGSNEQFF. The CDR3 DNA reads TGTGCCAGCAGTGATAGTCTAGCGGGTTCCAATGAGCAGTTCTTC.